Sequencing of this T cell receptor (beta chain) was carried out in a study of cytomegalovirus exposure and HLA in healthy donors. Findings and limits, study-wide: Most TCR beta V segments were productive about 90% or about 30% of the time in an earlier analysis. Some TCR beta chains (around 180 of them) were listed as cytomegalovirus-associated.

Vbeta (60) and Jbeta (13) primers were used in the PCR. Some clones are missing from TCRdb's copy, which holds only in-frame ones; the method was immunoSEQ multiplex PCR. This sample has approximately 190,000 clones; roughly 81% occur once, and the top ten carry over 2%. A few counts support this clone. Its specificity is not known. This CDR3 comprises 14 residues. Germline V gives CDR1 SGHRS, CDR2 YFSETQ. The clonotype originates from a woman aged 25 to 39 in good health and CMV-seropositive. The chain uses TRBV5-1 and TRBJ2-5; TRBD1 aligns across 9 bases. The J call may not be correct, given that the DNA end is closer to TRBJ2-7. The sequenced sample was PBMCs. The DNA of the CDR3 is TGCGCCAGCAGCCAGACAGGGGGCTCCTACGAGCAGTACTTC. Translated: CASSQTGGSYEQYF.